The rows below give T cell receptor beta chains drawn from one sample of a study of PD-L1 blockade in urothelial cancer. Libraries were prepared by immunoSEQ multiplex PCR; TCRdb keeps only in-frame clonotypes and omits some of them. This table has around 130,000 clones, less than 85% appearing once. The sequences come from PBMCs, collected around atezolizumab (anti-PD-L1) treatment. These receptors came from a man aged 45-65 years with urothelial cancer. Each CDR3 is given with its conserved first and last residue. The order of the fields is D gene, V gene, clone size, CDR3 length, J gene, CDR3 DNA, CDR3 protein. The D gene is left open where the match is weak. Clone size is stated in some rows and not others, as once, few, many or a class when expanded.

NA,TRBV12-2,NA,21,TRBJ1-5,TGTGCAAGTCGCTTAGGAGGGTATTTGGGACAGGGAATTCGGCGCAATCAGCCCCAGCATTTT,CASRLGGYLGQGIRRNQPQHF
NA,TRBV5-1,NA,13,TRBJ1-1,TGCGCCAGCACCACGCTAAGCAACACTGAAGCTTTCTTT,CASTTLSNTEAFF
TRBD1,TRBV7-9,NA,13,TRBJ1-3,TGTGCCATGGACAGGGACTCTGGAAACACCATATATTTT,CAMDRDSGNTIYF
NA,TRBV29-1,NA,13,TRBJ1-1,TGCAGCGCCCGGCCCTACAGGAACACTGAAGCTTTCTTT,CSARPYRNTEAFF
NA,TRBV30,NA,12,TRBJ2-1,TGTGCCTGGAGTGATGTGGGGCTATGGCAGTTCTTC,CAWSDVGLWQFF
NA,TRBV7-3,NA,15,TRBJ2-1,TGTGCCAGCAGCCCCGGGACTGATAGCCCCAATGAGCAGTTCTTC,CASSPGTDSPNEQFF
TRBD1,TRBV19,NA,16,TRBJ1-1,TGTGCCAGTAGTATTTTTTGGGGACAGCGGAACACTGAAGCTTTCTTT,CASSIFWGQRNTEAFF
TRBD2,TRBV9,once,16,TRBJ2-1,TGTGCCAGCAGCGCCATAGCGGGAGATGGTTCGGGTGAGCAGTTCTTC,CASSAIAGDGSGEQFF
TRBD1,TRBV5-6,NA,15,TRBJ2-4,TGTGCCAGCAGCTTGGGACAGGGGGCGAGAAACATTCAGTACTTC,CASSLGQGARNIQYF
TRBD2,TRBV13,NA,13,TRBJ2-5,TGTGCCAGCAGCCCGGGACTAGAGGAGACCCAGTACTTC,CASSPGLEETQYF
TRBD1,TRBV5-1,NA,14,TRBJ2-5,TGCGCCAGCAGCCCAGGGACAGCCCAAGAGACCCAGTACTTC,CASSPGTAQETQYF
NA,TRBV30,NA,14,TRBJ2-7,TGTGCCTGGAGTGAGCCCCCGGGACTCCCAGAGCAGTACTTC,CAWSEPPGLPEQYF
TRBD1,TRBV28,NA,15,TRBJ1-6,TGTGCCAGCAGTTTATGGACAGGGGGAAATTCACCCCTCCACTTT,CASSLWTGGNSPLHF
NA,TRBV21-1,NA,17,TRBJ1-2,TGTGCCAGCAGCAAAGGTTTCCAGGGGGAAATCTCCTATGGCTACACCTTC,CASSKGFQGEISYGYTF
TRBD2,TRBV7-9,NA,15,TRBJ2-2,TGTGCCAGCAGCTCCGTAGCGGGAGCTATCGGGGAGCTGTTTTTT,CASSSVAGAIGELFF
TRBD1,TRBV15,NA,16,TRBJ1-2,TGTGCCACCAGCAGAGAAATTAGGACAGGGGACGATGGCTACACCTTC,CATSREIRTGDDGYTF